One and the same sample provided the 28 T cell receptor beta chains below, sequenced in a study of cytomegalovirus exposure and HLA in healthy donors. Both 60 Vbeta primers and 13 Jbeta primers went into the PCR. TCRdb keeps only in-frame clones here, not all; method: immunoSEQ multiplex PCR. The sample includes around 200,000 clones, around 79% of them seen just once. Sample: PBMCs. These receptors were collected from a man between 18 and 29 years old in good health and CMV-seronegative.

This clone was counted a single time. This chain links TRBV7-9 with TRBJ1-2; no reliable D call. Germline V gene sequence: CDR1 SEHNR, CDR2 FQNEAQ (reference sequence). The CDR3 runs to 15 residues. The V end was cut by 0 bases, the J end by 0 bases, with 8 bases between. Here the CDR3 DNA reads TGTGCCAGCAGCTTAGCCGGGTCACCTAACTATGGCTACACCTTC. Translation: CASSLAGSPNYGYTF.

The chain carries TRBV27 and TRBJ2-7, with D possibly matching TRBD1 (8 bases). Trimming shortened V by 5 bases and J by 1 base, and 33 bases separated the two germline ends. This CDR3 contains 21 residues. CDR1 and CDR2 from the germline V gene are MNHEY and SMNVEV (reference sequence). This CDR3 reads CASSPRDRRAQGAGYSYEQYF. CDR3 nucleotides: TGTGCCAGCAGTCCCCGGGACAGGAGGGCCCAGGGAGCGGGATATTCCTACGAGCAGTACTTC.

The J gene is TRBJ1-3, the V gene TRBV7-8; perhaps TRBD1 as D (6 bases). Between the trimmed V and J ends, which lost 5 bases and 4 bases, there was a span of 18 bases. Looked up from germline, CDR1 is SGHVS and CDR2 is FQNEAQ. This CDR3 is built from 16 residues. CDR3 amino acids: CASSTLGGRAGNTIYF. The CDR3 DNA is TGTGCCAGCAGCACCCTGGGGGGGCGCGCGGGAAACACCATATATTTT.

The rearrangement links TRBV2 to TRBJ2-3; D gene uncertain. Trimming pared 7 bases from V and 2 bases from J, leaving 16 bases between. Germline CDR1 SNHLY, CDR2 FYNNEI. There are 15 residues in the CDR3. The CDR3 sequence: CASNEETIYTDTQYF. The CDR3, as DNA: TGTGCCAGCAACGAAGAGACAATATACACAGATACGCAGTATTTT. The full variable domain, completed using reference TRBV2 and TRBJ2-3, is EPEVTQTPSHQVTQMGQEVILRCVPISNHLYFYWYRQILGQKVEFLVSFYNNEISEKSEIFDDQFSVERPDGSNFTLKIRSTKLEDSAMYFCASNEETIYTDTQYFGPGTRLTVL.

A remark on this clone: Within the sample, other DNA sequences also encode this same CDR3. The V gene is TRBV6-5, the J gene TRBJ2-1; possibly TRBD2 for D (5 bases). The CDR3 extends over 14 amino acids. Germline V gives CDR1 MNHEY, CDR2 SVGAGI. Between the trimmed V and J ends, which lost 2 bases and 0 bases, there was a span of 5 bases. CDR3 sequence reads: CASSYGSSYNEQFF. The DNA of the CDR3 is TGTGCCAGCAGTTACGGGAGCTCCTACAATGAGCAGTTCTTC.

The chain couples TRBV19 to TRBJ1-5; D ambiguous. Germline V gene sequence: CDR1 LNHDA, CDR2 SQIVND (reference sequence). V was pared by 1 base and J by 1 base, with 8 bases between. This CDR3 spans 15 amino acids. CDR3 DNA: TGTGCCAGTAGTATAGTCCAGAGGAGCAATCAGCCCCAGCATTTT. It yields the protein CASSIVQRSNQPQHF.

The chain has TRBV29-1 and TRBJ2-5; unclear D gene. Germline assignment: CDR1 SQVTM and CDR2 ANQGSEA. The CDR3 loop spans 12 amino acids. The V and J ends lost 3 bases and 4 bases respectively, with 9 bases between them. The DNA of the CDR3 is TGCAGCGTTGACACGGTTGGAGAGACCCAGTACTTC. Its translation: CSVDTVGETQYF.

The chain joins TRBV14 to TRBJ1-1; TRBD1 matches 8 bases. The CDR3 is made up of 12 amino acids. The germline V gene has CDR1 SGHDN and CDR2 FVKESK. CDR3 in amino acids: CAVRGRDTEAFF. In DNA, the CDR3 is TGTGCAGTCAGGGGGCGCGACACTGAAGCTTTCTTT.

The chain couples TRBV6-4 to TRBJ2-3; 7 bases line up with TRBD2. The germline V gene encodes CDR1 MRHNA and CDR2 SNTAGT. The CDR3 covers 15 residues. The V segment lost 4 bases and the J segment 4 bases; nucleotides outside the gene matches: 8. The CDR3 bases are TGTGCCAGCAGTGGGGGGGGGTCCTGCCCAGATACGCAGTATTTT. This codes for CASSGGGSCPDTQYF.

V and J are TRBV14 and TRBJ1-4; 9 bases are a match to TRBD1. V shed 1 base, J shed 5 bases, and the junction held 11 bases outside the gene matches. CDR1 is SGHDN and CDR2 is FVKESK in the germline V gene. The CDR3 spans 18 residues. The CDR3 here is CASSQAERPGQGNEKLFF. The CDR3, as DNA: TGTGCCAGCAGCCAAGCAGAGAGACCGGGACAGGGAAATGAAAAACTGTTTTTT.

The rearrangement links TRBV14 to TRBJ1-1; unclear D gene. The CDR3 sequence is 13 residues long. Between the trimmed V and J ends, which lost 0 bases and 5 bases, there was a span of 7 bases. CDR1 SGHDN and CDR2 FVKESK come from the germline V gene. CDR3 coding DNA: TGTGCCAGCAGCCAAGATTGGAGTACTGAAGCTTTCTTT. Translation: CASSQDWSTEAFF.

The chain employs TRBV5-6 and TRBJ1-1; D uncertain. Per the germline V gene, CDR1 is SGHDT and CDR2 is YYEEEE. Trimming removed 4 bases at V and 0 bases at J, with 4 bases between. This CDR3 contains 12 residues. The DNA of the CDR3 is TGTGCCAGCAGCCAGGTGAACACTGAAGCTTTCTTT. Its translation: CASSQVNTEAFF. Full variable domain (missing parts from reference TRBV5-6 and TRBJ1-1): DAGVTQSPTHLIKTRGQQVTLRCSPKSGHDTVSWYQQALGQGPQFIFQYYEEEERQRGNFPDRFSGHQFPNYSSELNVNALLLGDSALYLCASSQVNTEAFFGQGTRLTVV.

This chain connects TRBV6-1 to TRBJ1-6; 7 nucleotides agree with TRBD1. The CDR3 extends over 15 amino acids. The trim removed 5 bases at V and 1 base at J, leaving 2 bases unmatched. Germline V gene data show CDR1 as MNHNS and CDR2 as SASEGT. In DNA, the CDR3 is TGTGCCAGCAGTACACAGGGGTCCTATAATTCACCCCTCCACTTT. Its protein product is CASSTQGSYNSPLHF.

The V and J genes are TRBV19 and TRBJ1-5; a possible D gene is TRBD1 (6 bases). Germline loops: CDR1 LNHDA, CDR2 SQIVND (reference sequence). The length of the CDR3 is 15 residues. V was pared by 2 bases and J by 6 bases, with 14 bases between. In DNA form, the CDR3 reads TGTGCCAGTAGTATACAACAGGGAACAACTCAGCCCCAGCATTTT. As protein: CASSIQQGTTQPQHF.

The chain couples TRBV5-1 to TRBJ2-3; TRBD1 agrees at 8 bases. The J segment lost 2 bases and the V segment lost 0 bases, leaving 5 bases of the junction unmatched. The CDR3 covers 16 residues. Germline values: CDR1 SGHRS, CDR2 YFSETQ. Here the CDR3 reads CASSLETGEHTDTQYF. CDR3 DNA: TGCGCCAGCAGCTTGGAGACAGGGGAACACACAGATACGCAGTATTTT.

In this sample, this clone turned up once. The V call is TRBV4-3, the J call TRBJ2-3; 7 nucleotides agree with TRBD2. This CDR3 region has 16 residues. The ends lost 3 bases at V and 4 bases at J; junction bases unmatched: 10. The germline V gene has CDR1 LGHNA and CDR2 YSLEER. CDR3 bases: TGCGCCAGCAGCCAGGCGACTAGCAGAAGTTCAGATACGCAGTATTTT. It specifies CASSQATSRSSDTQYF.

CDR3 nucleotide sequence: TGTGCCAGCAGTCCTACTAGCGCCTACACAGATACGCAGTATTTT. It translates to CASSPTSAYTDTQYF. The J gene is TRBJ2-3, the V gene TRBV2; 7 bases match TRBD2. Germline CDR1 SNHLY, CDR2 FYNNEI. Germline trimming cut 5 bases from V and 2 bases from J; bases unmatched to any gene: 7. The CDR3 is 15 residues long.

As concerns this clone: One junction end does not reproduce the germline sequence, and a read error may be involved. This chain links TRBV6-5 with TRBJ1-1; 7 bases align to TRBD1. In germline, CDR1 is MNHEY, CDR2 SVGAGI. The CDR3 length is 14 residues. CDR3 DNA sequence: TGTGCCAGCAGTTACTCGACAGGGTGGGAGGTAGCTCTCTTT. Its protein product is CASSYSTGWEVALF.

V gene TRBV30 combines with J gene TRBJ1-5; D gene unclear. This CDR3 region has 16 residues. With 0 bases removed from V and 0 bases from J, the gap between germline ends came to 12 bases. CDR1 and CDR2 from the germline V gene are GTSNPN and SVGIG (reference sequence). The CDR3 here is CAWSVGGMISNQPQHF. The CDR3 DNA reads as TGTGCCTGGAGTGTAGGAGGTATGATTAGCAATCAGCCCCAGCATTTT.

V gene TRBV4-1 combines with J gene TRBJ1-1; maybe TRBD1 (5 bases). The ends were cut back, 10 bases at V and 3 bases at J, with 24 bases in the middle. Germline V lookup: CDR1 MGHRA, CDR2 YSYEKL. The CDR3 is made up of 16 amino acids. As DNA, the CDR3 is TGCGCCACCTCCCCCGATCCTGCCAGGGCTGACACTGAAGCTTTCTTT. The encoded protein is CATSPDPARADTEAFF.

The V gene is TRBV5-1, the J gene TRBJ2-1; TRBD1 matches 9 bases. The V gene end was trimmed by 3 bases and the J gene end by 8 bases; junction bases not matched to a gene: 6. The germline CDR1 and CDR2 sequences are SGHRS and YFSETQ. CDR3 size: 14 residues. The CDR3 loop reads CASSWGDRVDEQFF. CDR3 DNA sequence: TGCGCCAGCAGCTGGGGGGACAGGGTCGATGAGCAGTTCTTC. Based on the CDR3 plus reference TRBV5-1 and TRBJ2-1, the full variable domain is KAGVTQTPRYLIKTRGQQVTLSCSPISGHRSVSWYQQTPGQGLQFLFEYFSETQRNKGNFPGRFSGRQFSNSRSEMNVSTLELGDSALYLCASSWGDRVDEQFFGPGTRLTVL.

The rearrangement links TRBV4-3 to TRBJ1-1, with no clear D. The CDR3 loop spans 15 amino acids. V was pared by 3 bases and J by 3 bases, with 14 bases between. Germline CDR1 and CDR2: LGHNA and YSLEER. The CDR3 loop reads CASSHKTSSDTEAFF. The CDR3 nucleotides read TGCGCCAGCAGCCACAAAACTTCGAGTGACACTGAAGCTTTCTTT.

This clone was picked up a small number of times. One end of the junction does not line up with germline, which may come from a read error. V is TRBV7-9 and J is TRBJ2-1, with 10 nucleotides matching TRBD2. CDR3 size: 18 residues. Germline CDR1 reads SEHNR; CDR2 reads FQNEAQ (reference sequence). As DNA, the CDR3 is TGTTCCAGCAGCTTAGGAGCGGGAGGGATTAGCTCCTACAATGAGCAGTTCTTC. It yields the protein CSSSLGAGGISSYNEQFF.

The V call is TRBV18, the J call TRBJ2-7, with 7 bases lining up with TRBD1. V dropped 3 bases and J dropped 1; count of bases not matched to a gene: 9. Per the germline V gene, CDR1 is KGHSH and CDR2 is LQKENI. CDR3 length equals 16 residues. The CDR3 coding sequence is TGTGCCAGCTCACCCTTAAGACAGGGTCTGTCCTACGAGCAGTACTTC. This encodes CASSPLRQGLSYEQYF.

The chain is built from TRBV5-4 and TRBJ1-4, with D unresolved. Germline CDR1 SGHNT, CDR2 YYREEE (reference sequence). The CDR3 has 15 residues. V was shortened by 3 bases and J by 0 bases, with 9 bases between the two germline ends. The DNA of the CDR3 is TGTGCCAGCAGCTGGGCCGGGACAACTAATGAAAAACTGTTTTTT. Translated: CASSWAGTTNEKLFF.

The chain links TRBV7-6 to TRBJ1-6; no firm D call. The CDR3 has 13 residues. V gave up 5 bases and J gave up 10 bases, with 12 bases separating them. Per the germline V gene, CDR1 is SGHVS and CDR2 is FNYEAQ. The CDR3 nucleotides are TGTGCCAGCAGCCCGTCAGTGGGCTCACCCCTCCACTTT. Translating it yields CASSPSVGSPLHF.

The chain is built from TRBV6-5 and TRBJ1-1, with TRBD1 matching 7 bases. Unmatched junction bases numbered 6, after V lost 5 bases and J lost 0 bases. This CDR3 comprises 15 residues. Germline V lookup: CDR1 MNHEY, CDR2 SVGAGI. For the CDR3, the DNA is TGTGCCAGCAGTACGGGACAGTTCTTGAACACTGAAGCTTTCTTT. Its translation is CASSTGQFLNTEAFF.

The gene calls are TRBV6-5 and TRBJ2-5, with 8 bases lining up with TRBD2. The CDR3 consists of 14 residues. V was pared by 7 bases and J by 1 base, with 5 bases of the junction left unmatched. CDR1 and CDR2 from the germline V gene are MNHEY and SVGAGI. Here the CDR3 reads CASTLAGPQETQYF. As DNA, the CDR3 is TGTGCCAGCACCCTAGCGGGTCCCCAAGAGACCCAGTACTTC.